This TCR beta chain came from a study of cytomegalovirus exposure and HLA in healthy donors. To note about this clone: Antigen specificity is unknown.

Broader study findings: It was 150 to 200 TCR beta chains that were listed as cytomegalovirus-associated.

The PCR employed 60 Vbeta primers together with 13 Jbeta primers. Method: immunoSEQ multiplex PCR; TCRdb's copy keeps in-frame clones and lacks some. This listing includes under 90,000 clones. Trimming pared 5 bases from V and 6 bases from J, leaving 17 bases between. This CDR3 contains 15 residues. Per germline, CDR1 MNHNS and CDR2 SASEGT. The receptor's source is a man aged 50-59 years in good health and CMV-seropositive. V and J are TRBV6-1 and TRBJ1-5; no clear D gene. What was sequenced was PBMCs. In DNA form, the CDR3 reads TGTGCCAGCAGTCGGACTTATGAGGGTAGTCAGCCCCAGCATTTT. Residues: CASSRTYEGSQPQHF.